This TCR beta chain emerged from a study of tissue T cells after allogeneic stem cell transplantation (dated 2022 in TCRdb). For the study in its entirety: TCR beta repertoires were profiled across many tissues obtained from research autopsies of patients with and without GVHD, as well as in mouse models of GVHD. The human part of the study was a prospective observational study with no blinding and no randomization. Here is what the overall study found, with its caveats: Within patients, how anatomically similar tissues were was a major factor shaping TCR repertoire composition, regardless of disease or transplant status. Only a few T cell clones appeared in more than one patient, yet motif-based clustering showed tissue-specific repertoire signatures that were shared between patients. Blood and spleen T cells captured only a limited portion of the TCR repertoire detected in tissues, in both patients and mice. Which tissue TCRs were alloreactive or antigen-specific was not determined in the study, and some clones might have been persisting host cells. The patient cohort was small and varied clinically, and sampling depth was recognized as a limitation.

In the case of this clone: Its binding antigen is unknown. Gene names, together with germline sequences, are murine for this receptor. From the germline J gene comes the end of the CDR3, since the read stops 1 residue before it.

Germline trimming: 2 bases from V, 5 bases from J; junction bases outside gene matches: 0. Counted from cysteine to phenylalanine, this CDR3 has 13 amino acids. Sequencing covers 36 bases of the CDR3, shown here with the frame starting at base 1. CDR1 and CDR2 were assigned from the germline V gene as NNHDY and SYVADS. The receptor library was made with the immunoSEQ multiplex PCR assay. TCRbeta CDR3 sequencing was done by Adaptive Biotechnologies at survey depth, reporting CDR3 sequences, V/J genes, productive frequency and template counts. TCR beta CDR3 regions were amplified from genomic DNA instead of RNA. In the authors' own workflow: Jensen-Shannon divergence served to quantify pairwise repertoire overlap between tissues, with 0 meaning identical and 1 meaning complete divergence. Tissues were clustered by single-linkage agglomerative hierarchical clustering of pairwise JSD values and displayed as dendrograms. All patient samples were analyzed with GLIPH2 using simulation_depth 1000, kmer_min_depth 3 and cdr3_length_cutoff 8, and only groups containing more than two unique CDR3s were kept. A standardized tissue-overlap score extrapolated Jaccard GLIPH-group overlap across patients to a standard repertoire size of 1000 clones. Linear mixed-effect models, with tissue included as a fixed effect and individual included as a random effect, were used to assess associations of diversity with clinical or experimental variables. TCRdb mirrors the immuneACCESS table, restricted to in-frame sequences. Some clones are absent from its copies; in checked studies, under half trace to an unresolved V gene, and the reason for the others is unknown. For V, J and clone size, that table is used; D and trimming come from the DNA. A total of some 1,300 clones appear in this sample, 58% of them only once. Jointly, the top ten make up around 17% of the sample.

This specimen's time point label, per the study, means: mouse harvest day 7 after allogeneic transplant. Each mouse graft consisted of 10^7 T-cell-depleted bone marrow cells plus 10^6 splenic CD5+ T cells and was given by tail vein injection. GVHD in mice was modeled with a major MHC-mismatch B6 (H2b) into BALB/c (H2d) model, and tissues were profiled at day 7 or 14. Mouse tissues and retro-orbital blood were harvested on day 7 or 14 post-transplant using separate sterile tools per animal; livers were flushed beforehand. Before genomic DNA isolation with the DNeasy Blood & Tissue Kit, mouse tissues were minced using razor blades in buffered saline.

Sequenced material: liver tissue. This TCR was recovered from a female BALB/c mouse given C57BL/6 T cells with graft-versus-host disease after an allogeneic hematopoietic cell transplant. The chain was built from TRBV13-3 and TRBJ2-1, with TRBD1 identical over 8 junction bases. CDR3 reads: CASSDRGHAEQFF. The covered CDR3 bases are TGTGCCAGCAGTGACAGGGGGCATGCTGAGCAGTTC.